The 10 T cell receptor beta chains below all came from one sample that was sequenced in a study of OX40 agonist ivuxolimab in advanced cancers. Profiling relied on immunoSEQ multiplex PCR, and the TCRdb table lists in-frame clones only, not all of them. The sample holds about 55,000 clones, about 86% seen once. The sample here was CD4+ or CD8+ T cells sorted from blood, taken in a trial of the OX40 agonist ivuxolimab. These receptors were obtained from an adult with an advanced solid tumor such as melanoma, head and neck, liver or kidney cancer.

The chain uses TRBV6-1 and TRBJ2-7; 9 nucleotides line up with TRBD2. Germline trimming cut 4 bases from V and 4 bases from J; bases unmatched to any gene: 5. The CDR3 is 14 residues long. Germline CDR1 reads MNHNS; CDR2 reads SASEGT. The CDR3 nucleotides are TGTGCCAGCAGTGGGCGGGGGGGCCGATACGAGCAGTACTTC. This codes for CASSGRGGRYEQYF.

The chain links TRBV6-5 to TRBJ1-1; D is perhaps TRBD1 (6 bases). V lost 5 bases and J lost 4, with 17 bases in between. The CDR3 is made up of 15 amino acids. Germline assignment: CDR1 MNHEY and CDR2 SVGAGI. Here the CDR3 DNA reads TGTGCCAGCAGTCCTTTTTCGGGGGCGGGCACTGAAGCTTTCTTT. Translation: CASSPFSGAGTEAFF.

This sequence joins TRBV19 and TRBJ2-7, with TRBD2 matching 9 bases. This CDR3 spans 14 amino acids. Unmatched junction bases numbered 7, after V lost 5 bases and J lost 5 bases. Looked up from germline, CDR1 is LNHDA and CDR2 is SQIVND (reference sequence). The CDR3 region is CASSFLAGFDEQYF. Written as DNA, the CDR3 is TGTGCCAGTAGTTTCCTAGCGGGATTCGACGAGCAGTACTTC.

This sequence joins TRBV4-3 and TRBJ1-2, with D possibly matching TRBD1 (6 bases). The CDR3 extends over 14 amino acids. Germline CDR1 and CDR2: LGHNA and YSLEER. Trimming pared 0 bases from V and 8 bases from J, leaving 13 bases between. CDR3 sequence (DNA): TGCGCCAGCAGCCAAGATTTGGGGGGCGACGGCTACACCTTC. Protein product: CASSQDLGGDGYTF.

For the CDR3, the DNA is TGTGCCAGCAGTTACTCGACAGGAGTCGAGCAGTACTTC. It translates to CASSYSTGVEQYF. The chain links TRBV6-6 to TRBJ2-7; D possibly corresponds to TRBD1 (6 bases). Trimming cost V 0 bases and J 6 bases, with 9 bases left between them. CDR3 length: 13 amino acids. The germline gives CDR1 MNHNY, CDR2 SVGAGI (reference sequence).

The chain carries TRBV7-6 and TRBJ2-3; possible D gene TRBD2, 6 bases. In germline, CDR1 is SGHVS, CDR2 FNYEAQ. The germline V and J ends were trimmed by 6 bases and 2 bases, with 15 bases remaining between them. This CDR3 is 15 amino acids long. CDR3: CASSSTAGPTDTQYF. In DNA form, the CDR3 reads TGTGCCAGCAGTTCCACTGCGGGGCCCACAGATACGCAGTATTTT. The complete variable domain, with remaining parts taken from reference TRBV7-6 and TRBJ2-3, reads GAGVSQSPRYKVTKRGQDVALRCDPISGHVSLYWYRQALGQGPEFLTYFNYEAQQDKSGLPNDRFSAERPEGSISTLTIQRTEQRDSAMYRCASSSTAGPTDTQYFGPGTRLTVL.

This chain uses TRBV7-9 with TRBJ2-7; D not resolved. Germline values: CDR1 SEHNR, CDR2 FQNEAQ (reference sequence). This CDR3 region has 13 residues. Trimming cost V 1 base and J 4 bases, with 8 bases left between them. DNA for the CDR3: TGTGCCAGCAGCTTAGGGCCCCTGTACGAGCAGTACTTC. It translates to CASSLGPLYEQYF.

The chain carries TRBV7-6 and TRBJ2-3; D is unclear. Trimming removed 1 base at V and 3 bases at J, with 8 bases between. The CDR3 totals 14 residues. Germline CDR1 SGHVS, CDR2 FNYEAQ. CDR3 loop: CASSLVVGTDTQYF. CDR3 in DNA: TGTGCCAGCAGCTTAGTGGTTGGGACAGATACGCAGTATTTT.

This chain connects TRBV16 to TRBJ2-2; D possibly corresponds to TRBD2 (6 bases). Trimming removed 3 bases from V and 8 bases from J, with 16 bases in between. CDR3 length: 15 residues. The germline gives CDR1 KGHSY, CDR2 FQNENV. CDR3: CASSHLRDSRGELFF. CDR3 coding DNA: TGTGCCAGCAGCCACTTAAGGGACTCGAGAGGGGAGCTGTTTTTT.

V usage is TRBV5-6 and J usage is TRBJ1-1, with D possibly matching TRBD1 (5 bases). Trimming left V 5 bases short and J 0 bases short, with 8 bases between. Germline V CDR1 and CDR2: SGHDT, YYEEEE. This CDR3 spans 13 amino acids. CDR3 coding DNA: TGTGCCAGCAGTCCGGGGCTGAACACTGAAGCTTTCTTT. It translates to CASSPGLNTEAFF.